Listed below are T cell receptor beta chains from one sample, sequenced in a study of shared clonotypes between healthy human individuals. Data came from immunoSEQ multiplex PCR; TCRdb stores just in-frame clones and leaves some out. The table includes approximately 2,000,000 clones, around 93% detected once. The sequenced sample was naive CD8+ T cells from PBMCs. These receptors all stem from a young man in good health. Some clones in this sample may be carry-over from other donors' samples. CDR3s include the opening cysteine and the closing phenylalanine or tryptophan. A D gene is named only where the DNA matches it firmly. Not every row has a clone size; where given, it reads once, few, many or a size class.

CDR3: CASSEGVSNRRGYTF; DNA: TGTGCCAGCAGTGAAGGGGTTTCCAACAGACGCGGCTACACCTTC; V: TRBV6-1; J: TRBJ1-2; size: .; D: .
CDR3: CASSLIGTNNEQYF; DNA: TGTGCCAGCAGTTTAATCGGGACAAACAACGAGCAGTACTTC; V: TRBV27; J: TRBJ2-7; size: once; D: .
CDR3: CAISRVLYQETQYF; DNA: TGTGCCATCAGCCGGGTCCTGTACCAAGAGACCCAGTACTTC; V: TRBV10-3; J: TRBJ2-5; size: few; D: .
CDR3: CAISKRDNPGTHKDTQYF; DNA: TGTGCCATCAGCAAAAGAGATAACCCGGGAACCCATAAAGATACGCAGTATTTT; V: TRBV10-3; J: TRBJ2-3; size: .; D: .
CDR3: CASIPGQYNEQFF; DNA: TGTGCCAGCATCCCGGGACAATACAATGAGCAGTTCTTC; V: TRBV6-4; J: TRBJ2-1; size: .; D: .
CDR3: CASSYRDVENTEAFF; DNA: TGTGCCAGCAGTTACCGGGACGTAGAGAACACTGAAGCTTTCTTT; V: TRBV6-5; J: TRBJ1-1; size: .; D: .
CDR3: CASSVGTGAGNTIYF; DNA: TGTGCCAGCAGCGTCGGGACAGGGGCTGGAAACACCATATATTTT; V: TRBV9; J: TRBJ1-3; size: .; D: TRBD1
CDR3: CASSLRGQPQHF; DNA: TGTGCCAGCAGCTTACGGGGGCAGCCCCAGCATTTT; V: TRBV7-6; J: TRBJ1-5; size: .; D: .
CDR3: CASSSSTKSSYGYTF; DNA: TGTGCCAGCAGCTCTTCAACGAAGTCGTCCTATGGCTACACCTTC; V: TRBV11-2; J: TRBJ1-2; size: .; D: .
CDR3: CASSQDQASGSFETQYF; DNA: TGTGCCAGCAGCCAAGATCAAGCTAGCGGGAGTTTCGAGACCCAGTACTTC; V: TRBV4-2; J: TRBJ2-5; size: .; D: TRBD2
CDR3: CASSARGLGANVLTF; DNA: TGTGCCAGCAGTGCACGGGGGCTTGGGGCCAACGTCCTGACTTTC; V: TRBV25-1; J: TRBJ2-6; size: .; D: .
CDR3: CASSPAGQGAFGELFF; DNA: TGTGCCAGCAGCCCAGCGGGACAGGGGGCTTTCGGGGAGCTGTTTTTT; V: TRBV7-8; J: TRBJ2-2; size: .; D: TRBD1
CDR3: CASILKGFGAFF; DNA: TGTGCCAGCATCCTAAAAGGGTTCGGAGCTTTCTTT; V: TRBV6-5; J: TRBJ1-1; size: few; D: .
CDR3: CASSPGPGLAGYNEQFF; DNA: TGTGCCAGCAGCCCGGGACCGGGACTAGCGGGATACAATGAGCAGTTCTTC; V: TRBV14; J: TRBJ2-1; size: .; D: TRBD2
CDR3: CASLDGSTDTQYF; DNA: TGTGCCAGCCTAGACGGGAGCACAGATACGCAGTATTTT; V: TRBV6-5; J: TRBJ2-3; size: .; D: .
CDR3: CASSHHYEQYF; DNA: TGTGCCAGCAGCCACCATTACGAGCAGTACTTC; V: TRBV11-2; J: TRBJ2-7; size: .; D: .
CDR3: CASSRGGLQPQHF; DNA: TGTGCCAGCAGCCGCGGAGGGCTTCAGCCCCAGCATTTT; V: TRBV6-6; J: TRBJ1-5; size: .; D: .
CDR3: CASRPGTGFLNPKNIQYF; DNA: TGTGCCAGTAGGCCCGGGACAGGTTTTTTGAACCCCAAAAACATTCAGTACTTC; V: TRBV27; J: TRBJ2-4; size: .; D: TRBD1
CDR3: CASRNGRNQPQHF; DNA: TGTGCCAGCAGGAATGGACGGAATCAGCCCCAGCATTTT; V: TRBV6-5; J: TRBJ1-5; size: .; D: .
CDR3: CAQGDSNQPQHF; DNA: TGTGCCCAGGGGGACAGCAATCAGCCCCAGCATTTT; V: TRBV28; J: TRBJ1-5; size: .; D: TRBD1
CDR3: CASSLGGYDYNEQFF; DNA: TGTGCCAGCAGCTTGGGAGGTTACGACTACAATGAGCAGTTCTTC; V: TRBV7-9; J: TRBJ2-1; size: once; D: .
CDR3: CASSLGPGDEKLFF; DNA: TGTGCCAGCAGCTTGGGGCCAGGGGATGAAAAACTGTTTTTT; V: TRBV7-9; J: TRBJ1-4; size: .; D: .
CDR3: CASSLLGTSKAETQYF; DNA: TGTGCCAGCAGTTTACTAGGGACTAGCAAGGCGGAGACCCAGTACTTC; V: TRBV27; J: TRBJ2-5; size: .; D: TRBD2
CDR3: CASSARTSGSIYNEQFF; DNA: TGTGCCAGCAGCGCGCGGACTAGCGGGAGCATCTACAATGAGCAGTTCTTC; V: TRBV13; J: TRBJ2-1; size: .; D: TRBD2
CDR3: CASSLGLAENNEQFF; DNA: TGTGCCAGCTCACTAGGACTAGCAGAGAACAATGAGCAGTTCTTC; V: TRBV18; J: TRBJ2-1; size: .; D: TRBD2
CDR3: CASSLGGSYEQYF; DNA: TGTGCCAGCAGCCTAGGGGGCTCCTACGAGCAGTACTTC; V: TRBV27; J: TRBJ2-7; size: .; D: .
CDR3: CSVGIPVETEAFF; DNA: TGCAGCGTTGGTATCCCGGTGGAGACTGAAGCTTTCTTT; V: TRBV29-1; J: TRBJ1-1; size: few; D: .
CDR3: CASSPPSLAGLLNEQFF; DNA: TGTGCCAGCTCACCCCCCAGCCTAGCGGGACTGCTGAATGAGCAGTTCTTC; V: TRBV18; J: TRBJ2-1; size: once; D: TRBD2
CDR3: CASSAPHFQEEYSNQPQHF; DNA: TGTGCCAGTAGTGCCCCTCATTTTCAGGAGGAGTATAGCAATCAGCCCCAGCATTTT; V: TRBV19; J: TRBJ1-5; size: .; D: .
CDR3: CASSGNGYTF; DNA: TGTGCCAGCAGCGGTAATGGCTACACCTTC; V: TRBV9; J: TRBJ1-2; size: .; D: .
CDR3: CASRPPGQGIYEQYF; DNA: TGTGCCAGCAGACCTCCGGGACAGGGGATCTACGAGCAGTACTTC; V: TRBV11-2; J: TRBJ2-7; size: .; D: TRBD1
CDR3: CASRRQGFKNIQYF; DNA: TGTGCCAGCAGGAGACAGGGGTTCAAAAACATTCAGTACTTC; V: TRBV28; J: TRBJ2-4; size: .; D: TRBD1
CDR3: CASSTNTPGGGLGYEQYF; DNA: TGTGCCAGCAGTACAAATACGCCAGGAGGAGGGCTCGGCTACGAGCAGTACTTC; V: TRBV27; J: TRBJ2-7; size: .; D: .
CDR3: CASSFNGAGHLTDTQYF; DNA: TGTGCCAGCAGTTTCAACGGAGCCGGGCACCTCACAGATACGCAGTATTTT; V: TRBV27; J: TRBJ2-3; size: .; D: .
CDR3: CASSVADTYEQYF; DNA: TGTGCCAGCAGCGTAGCTGACACCTACGAGCAGTACTTC; V: TRBV9; J: TRBJ2-7; size: .; D: .
CDR3: CASSPGRGYEQYF; DNA: TGTGCCAGCAGCCCAGGACGGGGCTACGAGCAGTACTTC; V: TRBV11-2; J: TRBJ2-7; size: .; D: .
CDR3: CASSQPGQEYEQYF; DNA: TGCGCCAGCAGCCAACCGGGACAGGAGTACGAGCAGTACTTC; V: TRBV5-1; J: TRBJ2-7; size: .; D: TRBD1
CDR3: CASSLDRPGGLNTEAFF; DNA: TGTGCCAGCAGCTTAGATCGGCCAGGGGGCTTGAACACTGAAGCTTTCTTT; V: TRBV11-2; J: TRBJ1-1; size: .; D: TRBD1